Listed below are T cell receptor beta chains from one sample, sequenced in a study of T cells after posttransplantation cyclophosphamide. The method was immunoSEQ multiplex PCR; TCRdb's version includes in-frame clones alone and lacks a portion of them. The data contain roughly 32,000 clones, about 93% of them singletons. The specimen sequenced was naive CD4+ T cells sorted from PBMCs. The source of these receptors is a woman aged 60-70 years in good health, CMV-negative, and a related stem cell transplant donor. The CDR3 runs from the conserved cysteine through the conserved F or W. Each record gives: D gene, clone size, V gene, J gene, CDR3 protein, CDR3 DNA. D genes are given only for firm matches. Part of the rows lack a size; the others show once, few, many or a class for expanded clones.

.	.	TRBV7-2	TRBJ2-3	CASSPPPGDTQYF	TGTGCCAGCAGCCCCCCCCCAGGAGATACGCAGTATTTT
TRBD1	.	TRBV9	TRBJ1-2	CASSADRDYGYTF	TGTGCCAGCAGCGCGGACAGGGACTATGGCTACACCTTC
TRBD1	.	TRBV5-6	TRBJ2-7	CASSYRTGDYTYEQYF	TGTGCCAGCAGTTACCGAACAGGGGATTACACCTACGAGCAGTACTTC
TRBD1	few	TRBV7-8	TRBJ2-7	CASSTRQGASYEQYF	TGTGCCAGCAGCACCCGACAGGGGGCGAGCTACGAGCAGTACTTC
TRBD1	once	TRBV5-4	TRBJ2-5	CASRLQGSETQYF	TGTGCCAGCAGACTACAGGGGAGTGAGACCCAGTACTTC
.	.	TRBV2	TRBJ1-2	CASAQRDGPYGYTF	TGTGCCAGTGCTCAGCGGGACGGCCCTTATGGCTACACCTTC
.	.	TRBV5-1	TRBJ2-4	CASSPGGGALAKNIQYF	TGCGCCAGCAGCCCGGGCGGAGGGGCCTTAGCCAAAAACATTCAGTACTTC
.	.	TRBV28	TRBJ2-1	CASGGPVEQFF	TGTGCCAGCGGAGGACCGGTTGAGCAGTTCTTC
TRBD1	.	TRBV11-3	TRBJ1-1	CASSLPGQGAFF	TGTGCCAGCAGCTTACCGGGACAGGGTGCTTTCTTT
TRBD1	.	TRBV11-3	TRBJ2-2	CASSLDVIGTGGTGELFF	TGTGCCAGCAGCTTAGATGTAATAGGGACAGGGGGCACCGGGGAGCTGTTTTTT
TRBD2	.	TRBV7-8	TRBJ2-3	CASKRGEEADTQYF	TGTGCCAGCAAACGGGGGGAGGAGGCAGATACGCAGTATTTT
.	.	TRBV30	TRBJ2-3	CAWRKEVTQYF	TGTGCCTGGAGGAAGGAGGTTACGCAGTATTTT
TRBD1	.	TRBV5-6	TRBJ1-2	CASSLAPGQPLYGYTF	TGTGCCAGCAGCTTGGCCCCGGGACAGCCACTCTACGGCTACACCTTC
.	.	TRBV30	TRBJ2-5	CAWSGQPTQYF	TGTGCCTGGAGTGGACAACCGACCCAGTACTTC
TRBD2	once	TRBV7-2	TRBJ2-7	CASSRGLAGVSYEQYF	TGTGCCAGCAGCCGAGGACTAGCGGGGGTGTCCTACGAGCAGTACTTC
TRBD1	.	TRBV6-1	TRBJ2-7	CASNRDRVYEQYF	TGTGCCAGTAACCGGGACAGGGTCTACGAGCAGTACTTC
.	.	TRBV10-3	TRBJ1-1	CAISPAAGMNTEAFF	TGTGCCATCAGCCCCGCGGCAGGGATGAACACTGAAGCTTTCTTT
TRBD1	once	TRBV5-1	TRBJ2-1	CASSLQGDRYNEQFF	TGCGCCAGCAGCTTACAAGGGGACAGATACAATGAGCAGTTCTTC
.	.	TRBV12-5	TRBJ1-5	CASGLGRPGEDSNQPQHF	TGTGCTAGTGGTTTGGGCAGACCCGGGGAGGATAGCAATCAGCCCCAGCATTTT
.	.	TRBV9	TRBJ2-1	CASNRGGDNNEQFF	TGTGCCAGCAACAGAGGGGGGGACAACAATGAGCAGTTCTTC
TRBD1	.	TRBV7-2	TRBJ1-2	CASSLVLRDRGGYGYTF	TGTGCCAGCAGCTTAGTTCTACGGGACAGGGGAGGTTATGGCTACACCTTC
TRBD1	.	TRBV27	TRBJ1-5	CASSLTGGSYSNQPQHF	TGTGCCAGCAGTCTTACAGGGGGCTCTTACAGCAATCAGCCCCAGCATTTT
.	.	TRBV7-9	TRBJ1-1	CASSLVANTEAFF	TGTGCCAGCAGCTTAGTGGCAAACACTGAAGCTTTCTTT
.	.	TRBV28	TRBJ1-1	CASRLDSLNTEAFF	TGTGCCAGCAGGTTGGACAGTCTGAACACTGAAGCTTTCTTT
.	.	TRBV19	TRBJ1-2	CASTNWGDGYTF	TGTGCCAGTACCAATTGGGGGGATGGCTACACCTTC
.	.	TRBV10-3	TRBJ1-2	CAISDQGINYGYTF	TGTGCCATCAGTGATCAGGGCATTAACTATGGCTACACCTTC
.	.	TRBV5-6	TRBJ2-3	CASRSSTDTQYF	TGTGCCAGCCGCTCTAGCACAGATACGCAGTATTTT
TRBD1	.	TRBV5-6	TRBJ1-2	CASSRPQGAEDYTF	TGTGCCAGCAGCCGGCCGCAGGGGGCGGAGGACTACACCTTC
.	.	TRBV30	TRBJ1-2	CARPSGYGYTF	TGTGCCCGGCCCTCGGGGTATGGCTACACCTTC
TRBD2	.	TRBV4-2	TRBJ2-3	CASSQMGSSGFTDTQYF	TGTGCCAGCAGCCAGATGGGATCTAGCGGGTTCACAGATACGCAGTATTTT
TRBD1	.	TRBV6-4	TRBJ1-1	CASSADRGTMNTEAFF	TGTGCCAGCAGTGCGGACAGGGGGACCATGAACACTGAAGCTTTCTTT
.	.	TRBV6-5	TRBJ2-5	CASSKGGVETQYF	TGTGCCAGCAGTAAAGGGGGGGTAGAGACCCAGTACTTC
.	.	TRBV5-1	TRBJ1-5	CASSPGGAGSNQPQHF	TGCGCCAGCAGCCCGGGGGGCGCGGGGAGCAATCAGCCCCAGCATTTT
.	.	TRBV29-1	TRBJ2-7	CSVVGDLTYEQYF	TGCAGCGTTGTAGGGGATTTGACCTACGAGCAGTACTTC
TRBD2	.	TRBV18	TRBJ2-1	CASSPGLAANNEQFF	TGTGCCAGCTCACCAGGGCTAGCGGCGAATAATGAGCAGTTCTTC
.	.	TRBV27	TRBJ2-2	CASSAISTRELFF	TGTGCCAGCAGTGCGATTAGTACCAGGGAGCTGTTTTTT
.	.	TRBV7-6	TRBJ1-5	CASSLLDQPQHF	TGTGCCAGCAGCTTACTCGATCAGCCCCAGCATTTT
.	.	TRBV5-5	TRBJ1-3	CASSASQGRNTIYF	TGTGCCAGCAGCGCTTCACAGGGAAGAAACACCATATATTTT
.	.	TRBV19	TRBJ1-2	CASRDSWAYGYTF	TGTGCCAGTAGGGACAGTTGGGCTTATGGCTACACCTTC
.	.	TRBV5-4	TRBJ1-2	CAILTGHGYTF	TGTGCCATTCTCACGGGTCATGGCTACACCTTC